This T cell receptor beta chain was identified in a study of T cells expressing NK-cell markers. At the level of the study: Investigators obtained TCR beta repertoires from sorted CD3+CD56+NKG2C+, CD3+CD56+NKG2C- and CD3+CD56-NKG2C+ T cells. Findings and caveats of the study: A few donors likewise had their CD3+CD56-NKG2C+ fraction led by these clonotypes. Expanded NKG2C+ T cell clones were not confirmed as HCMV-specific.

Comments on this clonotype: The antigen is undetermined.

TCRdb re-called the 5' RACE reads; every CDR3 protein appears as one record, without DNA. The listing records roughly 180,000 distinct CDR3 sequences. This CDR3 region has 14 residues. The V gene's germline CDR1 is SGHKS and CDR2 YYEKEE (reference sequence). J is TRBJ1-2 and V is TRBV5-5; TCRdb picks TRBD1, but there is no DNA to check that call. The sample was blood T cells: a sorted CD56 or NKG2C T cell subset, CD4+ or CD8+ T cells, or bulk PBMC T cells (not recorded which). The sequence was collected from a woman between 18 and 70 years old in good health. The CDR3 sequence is CASSVTGAGYGYTF.